The rows below give T cell receptor beta chains drawn from one sample of a study of T cell responses to AZD1222 COVID-19 vaccine. Repertoires were generated with immunoSEQ multiplex PCR, while TCRdb's copy carries only in-frame clones and drops some. This sample has about 140,000 clones, with about 89% found just once. Here the sequenced sample was peripheral blood, taken 28 days after the second dose of the MenACWY control vaccine. These receptors originate from an adult who received the MenACWY meningococcal vaccine as a control. CDR3s include the opening cysteine and the closing phenylalanine or tryptophan. A D gene is named only where the DNA matches it firmly. A clone size is listed for some rows: how often the clone was seen (once, few, many), or a class if it is expanded.

clone_size: -
v_call: TRBV7-2
d_call: -
j_call: TRBJ2-6
cdr3_nt: TGTGCCAGCAGCTTTAAGGGTGGCTCTGGGGCCAACGTCCTGACTTTC
cdr3_aa: CASSFKGGSGANVLTF

clone_size: -
v_call: TRBV7-9
d_call: TRBD2
j_call: TRBJ2-1
cdr3_nt: TGTGCCAGCAGCTTAGCAGAGTCTAGCGGGGGGGATGAGCAGTTCTTC
cdr3_aa: CASSLAESSGGDEQFF

clone_size: -
v_call: TRBV29-1
d_call: TRBD1
j_call: TRBJ1-2
cdr3_nt: TGCAGCGTTGGGGATCAGGGGGCTGGAGGCTACACCTTC
cdr3_aa: CSVGDQGAGGYTF

clone_size: -
v_call: TRBV12-5
d_call: TRBD1
j_call: TRBJ1-6
cdr3_nt: TGTGCTAGTGGTGGAGACAGGGGCTCACCCCTCCACTTT
cdr3_aa: CASGGDRGSPLHF

clone_size: once
v_call: TRBV5-5
d_call: TRBD1
j_call: TRBJ2-7
cdr3_nt: TGTGCCAGCAGCCGGGGACAGGGCTACGAGCAGTACTTC
cdr3_aa: CASSRGQGYEQYF

clone_size: -
v_call: TRBV13
d_call: -
j_call: TRBJ2-7
cdr3_nt: TGTGCCAGCACCTCGGGCCGTGCCTACGAGCAGTACTTC
cdr3_aa: CASTSGRAYEQYF

clone_size: -
v_call: TRBV24-1
d_call: -
j_call: TRBJ2-7
cdr3_nt: TGTGCCACCAGTGAGGGGGGCTACGAGCAGTACTTC
cdr3_aa: CATSEGGYEQYF

clone_size: once
v_call: TRBV7-3
d_call: -
j_call: TRBJ2-2
cdr3_nt: TGTGCCAGCAGCCCCCGAACCAACACCGGGGAGCTGTTTTTT
cdr3_aa: CASSPRTNTGELFF

clone_size: once
v_call: TRBV20-1
d_call: -
j_call: TRBJ1-5
cdr3_nt: TGCAGTGCTAGTAAGAGGGCGCAGGATCAGCCCCAGCATTTT
cdr3_aa: CSASKRAQDQPQHF

clone_size: -
v_call: TRBV19
d_call: -
j_call: TRBJ2-1
cdr3_nt: TGTGCCAGTATATCAGGGCATTCCTACAATGAGCAGTTCTTC
cdr3_aa: CASISGHSYNEQFF

clone_size: -
v_call: TRBV6-5
d_call: -
j_call: TRBJ2-5
cdr3_nt: TGTGCCAGTCGCCAAGGGGACGGACAAGAGACCCAGTACTTC
cdr3_aa: CASRQGDGQETQYF

clone_size: -
v_call: TRBV18
d_call: TRBD1
j_call: TRBJ2-5
cdr3_nt: TGTGCCAGCTCCCACAGGGGAGAGGAGACCCAGTACTTC
cdr3_aa: CASSHRGEETQYF

clone_size: -
v_call: TRBV28
d_call: -
j_call: TRBJ2-2
cdr3_nt: TGTGCCAGCCGGGGCGGGGCGGGATACACCGGGGAGCTGTTTTTT
cdr3_aa: CASRGGAGYTGELFF

clone_size: -
v_call: TRBV6-5
d_call: TRBD2
j_call: TRBJ2-7
cdr3_nt: TGTGCCACACTAGCGGAGGACTCCTACGAGCAGTACTTC
cdr3_aa: CATLAEDSYEQYF

clone_size: -
v_call: TRBV5-4
d_call: -
j_call: TRBJ2-3
cdr3_nt: TGTGCCAGCAGCTTCGCTCAAGATACGCAGTATTTT
cdr3_aa: CASSFAQDTQYF

clone_size: once
v_call: TRBV19
d_call: -
j_call: TRBJ2-2
cdr3_nt: TGTGCCAGTAGTTGGTCAGGGTCGAACACCGGGGAGCTGTTTTTT
cdr3_aa: CASSWSGSNTGELFF

clone_size: -
v_call: TRBV4-3
d_call: TRBD2
j_call: TRBJ2-2
cdr3_nt: TGCGCCAGCAGCCAATTTCGGACTAGCGGGGCGAACACCGGGGAGCTGTTTTTT
cdr3_aa: CASSQFRTSGANTGELFF

clone_size: once
v_call: TRBV10-3
d_call: -
j_call: TRBJ2-7
cdr3_nt: TGTGCCATCAGTGAGTCGTACGGGGGATACTACGAGCAGTACTTC
cdr3_aa: CAISESYGGYYEQYF

clone_size: -
v_call: TRBV9
d_call: -
j_call: TRBJ1-3
cdr3_nt: TGTGCCAGCAGCGCCCAGGGTTTCGCTGGAAACACCATATATTTT
cdr3_aa: CASSAQGFAGNTIYF

clone_size: -
v_call: TRBV2
d_call: -
j_call: TRBJ1-1
cdr3_nt: TGTGCCAGCAGAAGGGAGTGGAGCACTGAAGCTTTCTTT
cdr3_aa: CASRREWSTEAFF

clone_size: -
v_call: TRBV25-1
d_call: TRBD1
j_call: TRBJ2-5
cdr3_nt: TGTGCCAGCAGTATAGACAGGGTTCAAGAGACCCAGTACTTC
cdr3_aa: CASSIDRVQETQYF

clone_size: -
v_call: TRBV6-5
d_call: TRBD1
j_call: TRBJ2-7
cdr3_nt: TGTGCCAGCAGGGGGGACAGACGACCCTACGAGCAGTACTTC
cdr3_aa: CASRGDRRPYEQYF

clone_size: -
v_call: TRBV11-3
d_call: -
j_call: TRBJ2-7
cdr3_nt: TGTGCCAGCAGCCTTCCAGGGGTACAAGAGCAGTACTTC
cdr3_aa: CASSLPGVQEQYF

clone_size: -
v_call: TRBV10-2
d_call: -
j_call: TRBJ1-5
cdr3_nt: TGCGCCAGCAGCCCGACAGGCGCCAATCAGCCCCAGCATTTT
cdr3_aa: CASSPTGANQPQHF